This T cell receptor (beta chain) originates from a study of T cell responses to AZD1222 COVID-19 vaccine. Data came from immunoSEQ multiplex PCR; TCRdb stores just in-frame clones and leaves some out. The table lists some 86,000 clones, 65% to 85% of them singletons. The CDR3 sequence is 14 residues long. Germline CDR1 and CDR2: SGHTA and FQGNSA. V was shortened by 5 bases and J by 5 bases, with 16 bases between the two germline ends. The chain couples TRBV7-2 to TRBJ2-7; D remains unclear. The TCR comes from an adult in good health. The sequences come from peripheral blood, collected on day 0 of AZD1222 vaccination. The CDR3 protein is CASSLLAASDEQYF. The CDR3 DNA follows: TGTGCCAGCAGCCTCCTGGCAGCGTCCGACGAGCAGTACTTC.